The 32 T cell receptor beta chains below come from one sample, sequenced in a study of beta chain features in type 1 diabetes. The investigators reverse transcribed all of the isolated RNA, so they sequenced expressed TCRB transcripts. The assay was immunoSEQ multiplex PCR, and TCRdb's table has in-frame clones only and misses some. The sample records under 400,000 clones, roughly 12% being singletons. The material sequenced was naive CD4+ T cells from blood. These receptors all stem from a man between 18 and 35 years old in good health.

This clone was counted only a few times. The chain is built from TRBV7-3 and TRBJ2-7; no clear D gene. This CDR3 is built from 11 residues. The V gene lost 4 bases and the J gene lost 4 bases, with 5 bases spanning the gap. The V gene's germline CDR1 is SGHTA and CDR2 FQGTGA. CDR3 DNA sequence: TGTGCCAGCAGCTCCCTGTACGAGCAGTACTTC. As protein: CASSSLYEQYF.

This clone has more than one count but fewer than ten. The chain's CDR3 is CASSMNPGQQGGYTF. CDR3 sequence (DNA): TGTGCCAGCAGCATGAACCCGGGACAGCAAGGTGGCTACACCTTC. The chain recombines TRBV7-3 with TRBJ1-2; 7 bases match TRBD1. Germline assignment: CDR1 SGHTA and CDR2 FQGTGA. The J segment lost 7 bases and the V segment lost 5 bases, leaving 13 bases of the junction unmatched. The CDR3 spans 15 residues.

The sample holds a few counts of this clone. The V gene is TRBV6-6, the J gene TRBJ1-2, with a possible D match to TRBD1 (5 bases). This CDR3 spans 13 amino acids. Trimming shortened V by 4 bases and J by 4 bases, and 10 bases separated the two germline ends. From germline, CDR1 is MNHNY and CDR2 SVGAGI (reference sequence). The CDR3 coding sequence is TGTGCCAGCAGTTGGCAAGGGGTCTATGGCTACACCTTC. This translates into CASSWQGVYGYTF.

This clone was seen a few times. V is TRBV5-1 and J is TRBJ2-5, with TRBD1 identical over 7 bases. Germline V CDR1 and CDR2: SGHRS, YFSETQ. V shed 2 bases and J 1 base; nucleotides not matched to a gene: 8. This CDR3 spans 16 amino acids. The CDR3 is CASSFLPPGGQETQYF. The CDR3 DNA follows: TGCGCCAGCAGCTTCCTTCCGCCAGGGGGCCAAGAGACCCAGTACTTC.

The CDR3 spells CASSVESAGEQYF. CDR3 DNA sequence: TGTGCCAGCAGCGTGGAAAGTGCGGGCGAGCAGTACTTC. The chain is built from TRBV9 and TRBJ2-7; TRBD2 might be the D (5 bases). Germline CDR1 SGDLS, CDR2 YYNGEE. Trimming shortened V by 2 bases and J by 6 bases, and 12 bases separated the two germline ends. The CDR3 runs 13 residues.

This clone has more than one count but fewer than ten. This rearrangement joins TRBV5-4 to TRBJ2-5; 7 nucleotides align to TRBD2. V was clipped by 3 bases and J by 3 bases; unmatched bases: 11. The V gene's germline CDR1 is SGHNT and CDR2 YYREEE (reference sequence). This CDR3 has 16 residues. DNA for the CDR3: TGTGCCAGCAGCTCGGCTGGGCTAGCGGTAAAAGAGACCCAGTACTTC. Encoded protein: CASSSAGLAVKETQYF. Full variable domain (rest looked up from reference TRBV5-4 and TRBJ2-5): ETGVTQSPTHLIKTRGQQVTLRCSSQSGHNTVSWYQQALGQGPQFIFQYYREEENGRGNFPPRFSGLQFPNYSSELNVNALELDDSALYLCASSSAGLAVKETQYFGPGTRLLVL.

A few counts support this clone. The rearrangement uses TRBV4-3 and TRBJ2-7; no reliable D call. V lost 0 bases to trimming and J lost 3 bases, with 9 bases between them. CDR1 LGHNA and CDR2 YSLEER come from the germline V gene. The CDR3 is 14 amino acids. The CDR3 coding sequence is TGCGCCAGCAGCCAAGAATTGCACAGCTACGAGCAGTACTTC. Its translation: CASSQELHSYEQYF.

This clone turned up a few times. V usage is TRBV5-4 and J usage is TRBJ1-1, with D possibly TRBD1 on 6 matching bases. Germline V gene sequence: CDR1 SGHNT, CDR2 YYREEE (reference sequence). This CDR3 region has 15 residues. V lost 3 bases and J 4 bases, leaving 16 bases between the germline ends. Here the CDR3 reads CASSSGQTRSTEAFF. The CDR3 DNA reads TGTGCCAGCAGCTCAGGACAGACTCGAAGCACTGAAGCTTTCTTT.

This chain joins TRBV4-3 and TRBJ1-5; TRBD1 matches 7 bases. The CDR3 contains 16 residues. Per the germline V gene, CDR1 is LGHNA and CDR2 is YSLEER. Germline trimming cut 0 bases from V and 2 bases from J; bases unmatched to any gene: 4. This CDR3 reads CASSQDGTARNQPQHF. CDR3 coding DNA: TGCGCCAGCAGCCAAGATGGGACAGCCCGCAATCAGCCCCAGCATTTT.

This clone was counted a few times. The chain has TRBV7-2 and TRBJ2-7, with D possibly being TRBD2 (6 bases). The CDR3 runs 15 residues. The germline gives CDR1 SGHTA, CDR2 FQGNSA. V dropped 2 bases and J dropped 6 bases, with 17 bases sitting between them. The chain's CDR3 is CASSLTGENWSEQYF. For the CDR3, the DNA is TGTGCCAGCAGCTTAACGGGGGAGAATTGGTCCGAGCAGTACTTC.

The chain employs TRBV6-6 and TRBJ1-2; TRBD1 agrees at 7 bases. CDR3 length equals 13 residues. Germline lookup yields CDR1 MNHNY and CDR2 SVGAGI (reference sequence). J lost 9 bases, V lost 6 bases, and 10 bases had no gene match. The CDR3 reads CASSVGTALRYTF. CDR3 coding DNA: TGTGCCAGCAGCGTTGGGACAGCTCTTCGCTACACCTTC.

There are a few counts of this clone. The gene calls are TRBV1 and TRBJ1-5; the table's D call TRBD1 went unverified against the DNA. TRBV1 is a known pseudogene. CDR3 size: 16 residues. The CDR3 sequence: CTSSQDLGQTYQPQHF. CDR3 bases: TGCACCAGCAGCCAAGATCTAGGACAGACTTATCAGCCCCAGCATTTT.

A few counts support this clone. This chain uses TRBV5-6 with TRBJ2-7; the D gene is possibly TRBD2 (5 bases). Germline V gives CDR1 SGHDT, CDR2 YYEEEE. V lost 4 bases and J 1 base, leaving 12 bases between the germline ends. The CDR3 extends over 14 amino acids. CDR3 amino acids: CASSIGLISYEQYF. CDR3 nucleotide sequence: TGTGCCAGCAGCATAGGACTGATTTCCTACGAGCAGTACTTC.

This clone was counted a few times. V and J are TRBV11-1 and TRBJ1-1, with a tentative D call TRBD1 (6 bases). The CDR3 covers 15 residues. The V gene lost 0 bases and the J gene lost 11 bases, with 19 bases spanning the gap. The germline CDR1 and CDR2 sequences are SGHAT and FQDESV (reference sequence). CDR3: CASSLARFGAGDAFF. The CDR3 DNA reads TGTGCCAGCAGCTTAGCTCGGTTCGGGGCAGGGGACGCTTTCTTT.

In its sample, this clone was seen a few times. The chain recombines TRBV5-6 with TRBJ2-5; the match to TRBD1 covers 10 bases. The trim removed 5 bases at V and 5 bases at J, leaving 6 bases unmatched. Germline V CDR1 and CDR2: SGHDT, YYEEEE. The CDR3 is 14 residues long. The DNA of the CDR3 is TGTGCCAGCAGTCGACAGGGGGCGAGGGAGACCCAGTACTTC. Translating it yields CASSRQGARETQYF.

About this clone: One end of the junction varies from germline; a read error may be responsible. Additional DNA sequences in this sample encode the identical CDR3. The J gene is TRBJ1-1, the V gene TRBV15; the D gene is possibly TRBD1 (6 bases). The V gene's germline CDR1 is LNHNV and CDR2 YYDKDF (reference sequence). CDR3 length: 13 residues. CDR3 amino acids: CATSRRQATEAFF. As DNA, the CDR3 is TGTGCCACCAGCAGAAGACAGGCCACTGAAGCCTTCTTT.

At least ten counts were recorded for this clone. The chain recombines TRBV29-1 with TRBJ2-1; 11 nucleotides line up with TRBD1. This CDR3 region has 14 residues. Germline V gene data show CDR1 as SQVTM and CDR2 as ANQGSEA. The CDR3 coding sequence is TGCAGTGCCATGGGGGACAGGGGGACCAATGAGCAGTTCTTC. This encodes CSAMGDRGTNEQFF.

This chain links TRBV11-2 with TRBJ2-1; TRBD2 aligns across 9 bases. The junction had 8 bases not matched to a gene; V was cut back by 1 base and J by 10 bases. The germline V gene has CDR1 SGHAT and CDR2 FQNNGV. This CDR3 is built from 15 residues. CDR3 protein: CASSLGLAGIWEQFF. As DNA, the CDR3 is TGTGCCAGCAGCTTAGGCCTAGCGGGAATTTGGGAGCAGTTCTTC.

This clone was observed a handful of times. This sequence joins TRBV5-4 and TRBJ1-2; TRBD1 is a possible D gene (6 bases). Germline-derived CDR1 and CDR2 are SGHNT and YYREEE (reference sequence). CDR3 length: 15 amino acids. Trimming cost V 4 bases and J 2 bases, with 15 bases left between them. The DNA for the CDR3 is TGTGCCAGCAGCCCCGGTTGGGACAAGAACTATGGCTACACCTTC. It yields the protein CASSPGWDKNYGYTF.

In its sample, this clone was seen a few times. The chain couples TRBV7-2 to TRBJ1-1; 8 nucleotides line up with TRBD1. Germline V CDR1 and CDR2: SGHTA, FQGNSA. The CDR3 is 13 residues long. V was clipped by 5 bases and J by 6 bases; unmatched bases: 5. Here the CDR3 reads CASSRDRGAEAFF. DNA for the CDR3: TGTGCCAGCAGCCGAGACAGGGGCGCTGAAGCTTTCTTT.

The chain recombines TRBV28 with TRBJ2-3; D is possibly TRBD1 (6 bases). Germline assignment: CDR1 MDHEN and CDR2 SYDVKM. The CDR3 totals 16 residues. Trimming pared 4 bases from V and 4 bases from J, leaving 18 bases between. DNA of the CDR3: TGTGCCAGCAGTTCCAACCCCCCAGGGGACCCAGATACGCAGTATTTT. Protein: CASSSNPPGDPDTQYF.

This clone was detected a few times. The chain carries TRBV5-4 and TRBJ2-7, with D possibly being TRBD1 (6 bases). V lost 3 bases, J lost 2 bases, and 15 bases lay in between. The CDR3 sequence is 15 residues long. Germline loops: CDR1 SGHNT, CDR2 YYREEE (reference sequence). The CDR3: CASSSTGTLPYEQYF. Here the CDR3 DNA reads TGTGCCAGCAGCTCAACCGGGACATTACCCTACGAGCAGTACTTC.

The sample holds a few counts of this clone. The chain links TRBV6-5 to TRBJ1-5; D is unclear. Germline CDR1 reads MNHEY; CDR2 reads SVGAGI. The CDR3 is 13 amino acids. V was pared by 2 bases and J by 7 bases, with 9 bases between. The CDR3 sequence: CASSYTIGQPQHF. The CDR3 DNA follows: TGTGCCAGCAGTTACACCATCGGGCAGCCCCAGCATTTT.

The chain joins TRBV15 to TRBJ2-1; 11 nucleotides agree with TRBD2. The V and J ends lost 4 bases and 9 bases, in that order; junction bases with no gene match: 11. CDR3 length equals 16 residues. The germline V gene encodes CDR1 LNHNV and CDR2 YYDKDF (reference sequence). The CDR3 coding sequence is TGTGCCACCAGCACCCAACTAGCGGGAGTATGGAGTGAGCAGTTCTTC. Protein: CATSTQLAGVWSEQFF.

The chain is built from TRBV9 and TRBJ2-3, with 9 bases identical to TRBD2. Germline lookup yields CDR1 SGDLS and CDR2 YYNGEE. With V trimmed by 0 bases and J by 5 bases, 19 bases remained unmatched. The CDR3 spans 20 residues. The CDR3 bases are TGTGCCAGCAGCGTAGGTCCCCAAATGACTAGCGGAGTGGGGGGAGATACGCAGTATTTT. Translation: CASSVGPQMTSGVGGDTQYF.

The J gene is TRBJ2-1, the V gene TRBV30; 11 bases align to TRBD2. The CDR3 has 15 amino acids. Germline V lookup: CDR1 GTSNPN, CDR2 SVGIG (reference sequence). With V trimmed by 4 bases and J by 9 bases, 11 bases remained unmatched. The CDR3 DNA reads TGTGCCTGGACCACCCTAGCGGGAGGCCCCAGTGAGCAGTTCTTC. Protein: CAWTTLAGGPSEQFF.

The V and J genes are TRBV5-6 and TRBJ2-3; unclear D gene. The CDR3 contains 15 residues. Germline CDR1 and CDR2: SGHDT and YYEEEE. Trimming stripped 6 bases from V and 0 bases from J, with 14 bases between. The CDR3: CASTSPSYSTDTQYF. CDR3 sequence (DNA): TGTGCCAGCACCTCTCCCTCGTATAGCACAGATACGCAGTATTTT.

The J gene is TRBJ2-7, the V gene TRBV29-1; a weak D match, TRBD2 (5 bases). The CDR3 is made up of 15 amino acids. CDR1 SQVTM and CDR2 ANQGSEA come from the germline V gene. V dropped 6 bases and J dropped 3 bases, with 21 bases sitting between them. This CDR3 reads CSVQEDSRNYYEQYF. The CDR3 DNA follows: TGCAGCGTCCAAGAGGACTCCCGCAACTACTACGAGCAGTACTTC.

This chain connects TRBV27 to TRBJ1-2, with D maybe TRBD1 (5 bases). The germline V gene has CDR1 MNHEY and CDR2 SMNVEV (reference sequence). Trimming left V 4 bases short and J 0 bases short, with 12 bases between. CDR3 length equals 15 residues. This chain's CDR3 is CASSSGGRANYGYTF. In nucleotides, the CDR3 is TGTGCCAGCAGTTCGGGGGGGAGAGCTAACTATGGCTACACCTTC.

A few counts support this clone. The chain joins TRBV18 to TRBJ1-1, with a tentative D call TRBD1 (6 bases). Germline values: CDR1 KGHSH, CDR2 LQKENI. Trimming took off 3 bases at V and 0 bases at J, with 17 bases between the two ends. The length of the CDR3 is 17 residues. The DNA for the CDR3 is TGTGCCAGCTCACCCGGACAGCCAGACTCCATGAACACTGAAGCTTTCTTT. Protein product: CASSPGQPDSMNTEAFF. The whole variable domain, filled in from reference TRBV18 and TRBJ1-1, reads NAGVMQNPRHLVRRRGQEARLRCSPMKGHSHVYWYRQLPEEGLKFMVYLQKENIIDESGMPKERFSAEFPKEGPSILRIQQVVRGDSAAYFCASSPGQPDSMNTEAFFGQGTRLTVV.

The J gene is TRBJ1-6, the V gene TRBV6-5, with D maybe TRBD1 (5 bases). V lost 5 bases, J lost 7 bases, and 9 bases lay in between. Germline loops: CDR1 MNHEY, CDR2 SVGAGI. This CDR3 contains 13 residues. For the CDR3, the DNA is TGTGCCAGCAGTCGATCAGGGAATTCACCCCTCCACTTT. The encoded protein is CASSRSGNSPLHF.

The CDR3 DNA follows: TGTGCCAGCAGCCCGGGTCCTCAGGGGGCCTACTATGGCTACACCTTC. It is translated as CASSPGPQGAYYGYTF. The chain employs TRBV4-2 and TRBJ1-2; TRBD1 aligns across 8 bases. The germline V gene has CDR1 LGHNA and CDR2 YNFKEQ. The CDR3 extends over 16 amino acids. V was clipped by 4 bases and J by 3 bases; unmatched bases: 10.